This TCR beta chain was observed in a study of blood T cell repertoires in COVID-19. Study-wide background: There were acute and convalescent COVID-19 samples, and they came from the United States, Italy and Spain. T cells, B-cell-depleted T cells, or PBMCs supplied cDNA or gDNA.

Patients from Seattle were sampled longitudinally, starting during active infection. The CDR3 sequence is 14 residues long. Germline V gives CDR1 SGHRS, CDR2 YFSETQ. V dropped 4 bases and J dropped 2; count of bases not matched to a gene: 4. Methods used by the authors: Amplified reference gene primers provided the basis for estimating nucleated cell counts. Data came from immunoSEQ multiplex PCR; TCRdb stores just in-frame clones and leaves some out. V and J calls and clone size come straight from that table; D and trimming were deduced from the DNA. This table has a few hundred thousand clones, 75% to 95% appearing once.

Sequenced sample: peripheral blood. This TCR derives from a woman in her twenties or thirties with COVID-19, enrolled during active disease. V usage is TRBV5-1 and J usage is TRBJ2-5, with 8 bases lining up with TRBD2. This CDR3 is CASSLIAGQETQYF. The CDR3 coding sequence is TGCGCCAGCAGCCTCATAGCGGGGCAAGAGACCCAGTACTTC.